The source of this TCR beta chain is a study of cytomegalovirus exposure and HLA in healthy donors (dated by TCRdb to about 2017). Background for the entire study: An earlier analysis of about 560 of the donors reported 250 to 300 Gb of sequence data and 90 million to 120 million unique TCR beta sequences obtained from approximately 180 million T cells. The later analysis used no new phenotypic data to find candidate immune exposures, relying instead on TCR beta sequences and their occurrence across donors. A later analysis re-examined previously published TCR beta repertoires from more than 550 donors and added high-resolution HLA genotyping to investigate patterns of TCR occurrence. Among 398 genotyped donors of the cohort, an average of approximately 220,000 unique TCR beta nucleotide sequences was sequenced per donor, of which about 20% were non-productive. An earlier analysis of 587 of the donors applied high-throughput TCR beta sequencing to assess whether each TCR beta V gene segment acted as functional or pseudogenic. All discovery cohort repertoires had been generated on a single sequencing platform. The study aimed to test whether cataloging public T cell receptors could reveal signatures of past pathogen exposure. Approximately 300 gigabases of sequencing data and 78 million or so unique TCR sequences were included in an early release covering 550 to 800 HLA-typed donors. The study combined high-throughput TCR immunosequencing, statistical association of individual TCRs with disease status, and machine learning to predict cytomegalovirus infection status. Donor age, sex, ethnicity and CMV serostatus were compiled alongside the repertoire data. Both class I and class II loci were covered by HLA typing, at four-digit resolution. Five DR-DQ haplotypes were treated as single units for association and clustering because of strong linkage in the cohort. In a later genetic analysis, genome-wide SNP genotypes for about three fifths of the 666 donors were used, and that subset was treated as a discovery cohort. The number of typed donors differed by locus: about 629-640 for A, B, C, DRB1 and DQB1; about 520 for DQA1; roughly 600 for DPA1; and some 470 for DPB1. The T cell repertoires of roughly 660 subjects were profiled by immunosequencing and related to cytomegalovirus serostatus. In addition to the first cohort of roughly 700 subjects, a separate validation cohort of 120 different subjects was used. Of the approximately 400 genotyped donors, 75% to 85% were placed in the genetic ancestry cluster associated with self-reported Caucasian donors.

This clone appeared a few times. Its specific antigen is unknown. No base qualities exist here, and no much larger clone lies one base off it. Results and caveats for the whole study, not just this receptor: Most TCR sequences were seen in very few donors, while some public TCRs were found in many individuals. A later analysis reported that several top co-occurrence clusters appeared linked to parvovirus B19, influenza, CMV and Epstein-Barr virus. In a later analysis, TCR association rates were found to vary across HLA loci, with the most associated TCRs seen for DRB1 alleles and the fewest for HLA-C alleles. A further reported finding was that TCR beta sequences accurately predicted the HLA-A and HLA-B alleles for most subjects in the first cohort. Cytomegalovirus status was reported to be diagnosed by the classifier with high specificity and sensitivity in both the original and validation cohorts. A few of the identified cytomegalovirus-associated TCR beta chains were confirmed in vitro to be specific for cytomegalovirus antigens. The study listed 164 TCR beta chains as associated with cytomegalovirus. In a later analysis, most CMV-associated TCR beta chains were found to appear HLA-restricted, with HLA associations seemingly driven largely by CMV exposure. Because some donors lacked HLA typing at each locus, the association tests relied only on the typed subset. A later genetic analysis reported fewer N-insertions in productive TCRs among donors in an Asian-associated ancestry cluster than the roughly 700-donor mean. Assigning TCR associations to individual alleles was difficult when HLA alleles, especially DR and DQ, strongly co-occurred. The 87-base-pair reads could not distinguish some IMGT-functional V segments, including TRBV6-2 and TRBV6-3, so those segments were excluded. An association between a missense DCLRE1C variant and V-gene and J-gene trimming of TCR beta chains was found in a later genetic analysis and replicated in an independent cohort. A later analysis found that HLA-associated TCR beta chains were more clonally expanded and had lower generation probabilities than equally common non-associated chains. In an earlier analysis of 450 to 750 of the donors, most TCR beta V segments appeared in productive rearrangements about 87% or about 30% of the time, broadly matching IMGT annotations. Specific HLA alleles were associated with roughly 17,000 TCR beta sequences at a false discovery rate of 0.05 in a later analysis. The earlier analysis of almost 600 of the donors excluded about 16 rarely observed V segments, including chromosome 9 orphons, because counts were too low. Roughly uniform sequencing depth across donors was assumed in presence/absence analyses, although this assumption may not hold. This cohort had only TCR beta chains sequenced, and the lack of alpha or paired-chain data limited which features could be detected. Linkage disequilibrium might explain the correlated functional status among segregating V segments, but an unknown experimental factor could not be excluded. The authors suggested that the approach could potentially be extended to other disease states and immunological phenotypes. A group of highly shared sequence variants was considered likely to be a technical artifact of the sequencing pipeline. Immune exposure information for the cohort was limited to CMV serostatus.

In total, around 600 healthy bone marrow donors made up the cohort. Cohort members were all nominally healthy when sampled, although unrecorded immune exposures were likely present. The donor tested CMV seropositive and was one of the 289 seropositive cohort members. Each donor provided a peripheral blood sample, and peripheral blood mononuclear cells were used for TCR beta sequencing. Genomic DNA was extracted from the blood cell samples with the Qiagen DNeasy Blood Extraction Kit. The receptor library was made with the immunoSEQ multiplex PCR assay. The multiplex PCR relied on a mix of 60 forward primers for TCR Vbeta segments and 13 reverse primers for TCR Jbeta segments. Amplification of the CDR3 region of rearranged TCR beta genes was performed with a multiplex PCR assay on genomic DNA. Amplified TCR beta libraries were sequenced as 87-base-pair reads on the Illumina HiSeq System. The original methods were these. Across the 600 to 700 repertoires, a later analysis counted 78 million or so unique TCR beta chains, approximately 10 million of which were shared by at least two donors. Raw reads were error-corrected and collapsed into unique sequences by a nearest-neighbor algorithm in which closely related sequences were merged to remove PCR and sequencing errors. CDR3 sequences were aligned to IMGT reference sequences to assign V, D and J gene segments. Each retained sequence needed at least a six-nucleotide match to both a V gene segment and a J gene segment. Rearrangements were classified as productive when the CDR3 lacked stop codons and remained in frame with V and J, and all other rearrangements were classified as non-productive. Following IMGT convention, CDR3 was defined as the stretch from the second conserved V-encoded cysteine up to the conserved J-encoded phenylalanine. The earlier analysis of a few hundred of the donors excluded sequences that lacked an unambiguous match to a single V gene segment. An earlier analysis of a few hundred of the donors called V segments functional above 56.7% productive rearrangements and segregating when the between-donor standard deviation exceeded 5%. A statistical classification framework was built to diagnose cytomegalovirus status from the catalog of TCR beta chain sequences. A later analysis assigned V and J genes by comparing TCR nucleotide sequences with IMGT/GENE-DB human TR gene sequences. The TCRdist pipeline was used in a later analysis to assign CDR3 sequences and most-parsimonious VDJ recombination scenarios. In a later analysis, each TCR beta chain was defined by its CDR3 amino acid sequence together with its V-gene family, and reads lacking a unique V-gene family were excluded. A later analysis removed 500 to 600 highly shared, low-generation-probability nucleotide sequences to deal with suspected cross-contamination and a sequencing artifact. In a later analysis, a clonal expansion index for each public chain was calculated from normalized within-repertoire ranks of inferred template counts. In a later analysis, generation probabilities were computed with a VDJ recombination model fitted to out-of-frame rearrangements, and the resulting probabilities were checked against IGoR. Hypergeometric tests were used in a later analysis to score TCR-TCR, TCR-HLA and TCR-CMV co-occurrence, with a repertoire-size bias correction applied to the TCR pairs. False discovery rates were estimated in a later analysis by permuting HLA or CMV assignments 20 times. A later analysis grouped co-occurring TCRs with DBSCAN, adding TCRdist sequence similarity when clustering within HLA-allele-positive subsets. Repertoires with fewer than 30,000 or more than 120,000 public chains, plus five repertoires with anomalous nucleotide sharing, were excluded from co-occurrence clustering. Entries here come from immuneACCESS through TCRdb and include only in-frame sequences with V and J called. Some clones fail to appear in such tables; in the studies checked, an unresolved V gene covers under half of the shortfall, and the cause of the remainder is unknown. D and trimming come from the DNA, and the V and J calls and clone size come from that table. In this sample the table shows some 200,000 clones, 12% of which occur a single time. The ten most abundant clones make up under 10% of the sample.

The CDR3 covers 16 residues, taking in both the cysteine and the phenylalanine. The read is trimmed to its CDR3 DNA, 48 bases read in frame from base 1. The CDR1 and CDR2 encoded by the germline V gene are SGHRS and YFSETQ. The junction shows trimming of 5 bases on V and 3 bases on J, and the gene matches do not reach 11 bases of it. Sequenced sample: PBMCs. Recombination linked TRBV5-1 to TRBJ1-3, with 7 bases matching TRBD1. The source of this sequence is a man in his forties or fifties in good health and CMV-seropositive. The base sequence is TGCGCCAGCAGTTTTGAAGGGACAGCAGGTGGAAACACCATATATTTT. Its product reads: CASSFEGTAGGNTIYF.